Each of the 7 T cell receptor beta chains below was sequenced from the same sample in a study of OX40 agonist ivuxolimab in advanced cancers. TCRdb's table, derived via immunoSEQ multiplex PCR, lists solely in-frame clones and lacks some. Found here are approximately 90,000 clones, roughly 85% of them singletons; the top ten hold over 1.2%. Sequenced here: CD4+ or CD8+ T cells sorted from blood, sampled in a trial of the OX40 agonist ivuxolimab. These TCRs come from an adult with an advanced solid tumor such as melanoma, head and neck, liver or kidney cancer.

This clone was recorded a few times. The genes are TRBV6-1 and TRBJ2-1, with a tentative D call TRBD2 (6 bases). V shed 0 bases and J shed 5 bases, with 11 bases lying between them. This CDR3 region has 15 residues. Germline CDR1 and CDR2: MNHNS and SASEGT. The CDR3 DNA sequence: TGTGCCAGCAGTGAAGCGGGCGGGGAACACAATGAGCAGTTCTTC. Amino acid sequence: CASSEAGGEHNEQFF.

This clone was found once. The chain employs TRBV5-6 and TRBJ2-1, with 13 bases fitting TRBD2. Germline V gene lookup returns CDR1 SGHDT and CDR2 YYEEEE. The CDR3 length is 15 residues. After removal of 5 bases from V and 7 bases from J, the junction contained 6 bases not matched to a gene. The CDR3 here is CASRQLAGGQNEQFF. The CDR3 DNA reads as TGTGCCAGCAGACAACTAGCGGGAGGGCAGAATGAGCAGTTCTTC.

This chain joins TRBV11-2 and TRBJ2-3, with 10 nucleotides matching TRBD2. Trimming removed 3 bases from V and 3 bases from J; junction bases left unmatched: 9. The CDR3 is made up of 17 amino acids. CDR1 is SGHAT and CDR2 is FQNNGV in the germline V gene. CDR3 sequence: CASSFGGAGGGTDTQYF. CDR3 nucleotides: TGTGCCAGCAGCTTCGGCGGAGCGGGAGGGGGTACAGATACGCAGTATTTT.

This chain links TRBV25-1 with TRBJ2-2; 7 bases agree with TRBD2. Germline V gene data show CDR1 as MGHDK and CDR2 as SYGVNS. Trimming at V came to 4 bases and at J to 7 bases, leaving 3 bases not matched to a gene. The CDR3 consists of 13 residues. CDR3 coding DNA: TGTGCCAGCAGTGGACTAGCCCTCGGGGAGCTGTTTTTT. It yields the protein CASSGLALGELFF.

V is TRBV4-2 and J is TRBJ2-1; D not resolved. This CDR3 region has 13 residues. V was trimmed by 0 bases and J by 7 bases, leaving 7 bases between them. CDR1 is LGHNA and CDR2 is YNFKEQ in the germline V gene. CDR3 residues: CASSQDLANEQFF. CDR3 bases: TGTGCCAGCAGCCAAGATCTGGCGAATGAGCAGTTCTTC.

The chain employs TRBV30 and TRBJ2-1; TRBD1 or TRBD2 may be the D gene (7 bases each). The CDR3 length is 19 residues. Trimming shortened V by 0 bases and J by 8 bases, and 29 bases separated the two germline ends. From germline, CDR1 is GTSNPN and CDR2 SVGIG (reference sequence). The CDR3 DNA reads TGTGCCTGGAGTGTAGGGAGGGACAGAGTGGTAGAGGGGGGAGATGAGCAGTTCTTC. Amino acid sequence: CAWSVGRDRVVEGGDEQFF.

The rearrangement uses TRBV5-4 and TRBJ2-7; 10 bases line up with TRBD2. Germline lookup yields CDR1 SGHNT and CDR2 YYREEE (reference sequence). The CDR3 totals 15 residues. After removal of 0 bases from V and 4 bases from J, the junction contained 4 bases not matched to a gene. This chain's CDR3 is CASSLASSGRYEQYF. The CDR3 DNA sequence: TGTGCCAGCAGCTTGGCCTCTAGCGGGAGATACGAGCAGTACTTC.